The present T cell receptor (beta chain) was sequenced within a study of beta chain features in type 1 diabetes. As every portion of the isolated RNA was reverse transcribed, the sequencing read expressed TCRB transcripts. TCRdb's table, derived via immunoSEQ multiplex PCR, lists solely in-frame clones and lacks some. The data show hundreds of thousands of clones, 11% to 15% seen once. Study outcomes and limitations: A definitive answer on HLA type influencing TCRB rearrangement was not reached here. Moderately but significantly shorter TCRB CDR3s were found in Type 1 diabetes patients in all four CD4+ subsets. Insertions at VDJ junctions were less frequent in type 1 diabetes patients. These patients also deleted more nucleotides at the same junctions.

As for this clone: Its specificity is unknown.

Sequencing was done on a sample of naive CD4+ T cells from blood. The clonotype comes from a man aged 18 to 30 with type 1 diabetes.

This chain's CDR3 is CASSVTGDNHQYF. In DNA, the CDR3 is TGTGCCAGCAGCGTAACAGGAGACAATCATCAGTACTTC. The chain employs TRBV7-8 and TRBJ2-7, with D perhaps matching TRBD1 (5 bases). Per germline, CDR1 SGHVS and CDR2 FQNEAQ. V gave up 5 bases and J gave up 10 bases, with 18 bases separating them. The CDR3 sequence is 13 residues long.